These 5 T cell receptor beta chains originate from one sample sequenced in a study of T cell responses to AZD1222 COVID-19 vaccine. TCRdb's table, derived via immunoSEQ multiplex PCR, lists solely in-frame clones and lacks some. The data hold roughly 140,000 clones, with 75% to 90% observed a single time. The starting material was peripheral blood, obtained after recovery from COVID-19. The receptor set was obtained from an adult who had recovered from COVID-19.

The CDR3 region is CASRGDRLNEKLFF. The CDR3 coding sequence is TGTGCCAGCCGAGGGGACAGGCTGAATGAAAAACTGTTTTTT. The genes are TRBV7-8 and TRBJ1-4, with 8 positions matching TRBD1. V shed 8 bases and J 5 bases; nucleotides not matched to a gene: 7. Germline-derived CDR1 and CDR2 are SGHVS and FQNEAQ. This CDR3 is 14 amino acids long.

A word on this clone: Since the CDR3 does not end with the conserved phenylalanine or tryptophan, this likely comes from a read error. The chain is built from TRBV24-1 and TRBJ1-2; unclear D gene. Germline CDR1 KGHDR, CDR2 SFDVKD. The CDR3 runs 12 residues. V was shortened by 1 base and J by 8 bases, with 7 bases between the two germline ends. CDR3 sequence: CATSDFWGGYTL. DNA for the CDR3: TGTGCCACCAGTGATTTCTGGGGAGGCTACACCCTC.

The genes are TRBV9 and TRBJ2-7; no reliable D call. Between the trimmed V and J ends, which lost 1 base and 6 bases, there was a span of 14 bases. CDR1 is SGDLS, CDR2 YYNGEE, per germline. The CDR3 contains 14 residues. The DNA of the CDR3 is TGTGCCAGCAGCGTATCCCCGACGCCTGGCGAGCAGTACTTC. The encoded protein is CASSVSPTPGEQYF.

The CDR3 loop reads CASSLAGRWDEQYF. Here the CDR3 DNA reads TGTGCCAGCAGTTTGGCAGGGAGATGGGACGAGCAGTACTTC. This chain uses TRBV27 with TRBJ2-7; either TRBD1 or TRBD2 may supply D (5 bases each). The CDR3 has 14 residues. V lost 3 bases to trimming and J lost 5 bases, with 14 bases between them. The germline V gene has CDR1 MNHEY and CDR2 SMNVEV (reference sequence).

The CDR3 sequence: CASSRAGTVQETQYF. CDR3 sequence (DNA): TGCGCCAGCAGCCGCGCCGGGACGGTTCAAGAGACCCAGTACTTC. The rearrangement links TRBV5-1 to TRBJ2-5; D might be TRBD1 or TRBD2, each matching 5 bases. Germline values: CDR1 SGHRS, CDR2 YFSETQ. The CDR3 totals 15 residues. V was shortened by 4 bases and J by 2 bases, with 15 bases between the two germline ends.